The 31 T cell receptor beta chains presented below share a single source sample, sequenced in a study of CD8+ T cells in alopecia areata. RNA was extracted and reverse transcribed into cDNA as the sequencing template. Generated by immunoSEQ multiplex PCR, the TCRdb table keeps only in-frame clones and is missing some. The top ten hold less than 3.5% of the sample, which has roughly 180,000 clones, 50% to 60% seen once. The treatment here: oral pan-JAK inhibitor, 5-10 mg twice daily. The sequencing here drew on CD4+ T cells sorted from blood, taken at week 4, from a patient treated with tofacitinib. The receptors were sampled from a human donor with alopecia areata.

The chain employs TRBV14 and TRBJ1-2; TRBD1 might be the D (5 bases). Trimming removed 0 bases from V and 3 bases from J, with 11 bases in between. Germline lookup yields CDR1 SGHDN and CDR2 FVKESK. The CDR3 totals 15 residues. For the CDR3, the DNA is TGTGCCAGCAGCCAAGACCGGACATCCTACTATGGCTACACCTTC. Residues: CASSQDRTSYYGYTF.

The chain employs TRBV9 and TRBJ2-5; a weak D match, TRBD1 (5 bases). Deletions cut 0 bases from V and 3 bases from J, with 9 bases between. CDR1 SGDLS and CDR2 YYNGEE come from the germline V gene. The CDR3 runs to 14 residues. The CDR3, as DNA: TGTGCCAGCAGCGTAGCAGGGAACGAAGAGACCCAGTACTTC. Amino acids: CASSVAGNEETQYF.

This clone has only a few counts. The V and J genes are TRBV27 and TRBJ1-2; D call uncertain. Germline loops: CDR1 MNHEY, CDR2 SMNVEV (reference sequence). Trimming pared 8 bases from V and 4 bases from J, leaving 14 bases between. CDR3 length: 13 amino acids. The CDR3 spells CASSPTLFYGYTF. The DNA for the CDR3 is TGTGCCAGCTCACCCACCCTTTTCTATGGCTACACCTTC.

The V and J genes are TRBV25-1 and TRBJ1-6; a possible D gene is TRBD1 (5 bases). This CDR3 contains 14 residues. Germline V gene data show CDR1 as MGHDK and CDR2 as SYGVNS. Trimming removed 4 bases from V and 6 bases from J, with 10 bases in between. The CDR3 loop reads CASSVAGGNSPLHF. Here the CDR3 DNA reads TGTGCCAGCAGTGTCGCCGGGGGTAATTCACCCCTCCACTTT.

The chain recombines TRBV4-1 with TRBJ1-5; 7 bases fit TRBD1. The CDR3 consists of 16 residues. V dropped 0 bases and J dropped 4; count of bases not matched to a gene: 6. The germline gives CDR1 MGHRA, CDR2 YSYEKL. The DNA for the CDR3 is TGCGCCAGCAGCCAAGAGGGCAGGGGGAGTAATCAGCCCCAGCATTTT. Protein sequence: CASSQEGRGSNQPQHF.

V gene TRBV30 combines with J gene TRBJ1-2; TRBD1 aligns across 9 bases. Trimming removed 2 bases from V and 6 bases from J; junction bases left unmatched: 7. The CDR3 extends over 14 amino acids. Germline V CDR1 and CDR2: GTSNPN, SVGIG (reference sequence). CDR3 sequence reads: CAWSLSGTGHGYTF. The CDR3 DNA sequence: TGTGCCTGGAGTTTGAGCGGGACAGGGCATGGCTACACCTTC.

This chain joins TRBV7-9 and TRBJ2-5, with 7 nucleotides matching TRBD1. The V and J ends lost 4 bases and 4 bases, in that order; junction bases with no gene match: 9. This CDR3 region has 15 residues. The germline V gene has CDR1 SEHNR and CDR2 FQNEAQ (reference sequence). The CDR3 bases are TGTGCCAGCAGCTCCCCGACAGGGTGGGGAGAGACCCAGTACTTC. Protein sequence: CASSSPTGWGETQYF.

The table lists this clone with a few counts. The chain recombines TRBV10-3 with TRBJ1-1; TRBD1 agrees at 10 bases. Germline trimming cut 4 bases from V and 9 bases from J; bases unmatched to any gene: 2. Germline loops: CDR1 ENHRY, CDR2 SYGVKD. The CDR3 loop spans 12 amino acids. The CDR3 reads CAISADRGQAFF. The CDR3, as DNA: TGTGCCATCAGTGCTGACAGGGGGCAAGCTTTCTTT.

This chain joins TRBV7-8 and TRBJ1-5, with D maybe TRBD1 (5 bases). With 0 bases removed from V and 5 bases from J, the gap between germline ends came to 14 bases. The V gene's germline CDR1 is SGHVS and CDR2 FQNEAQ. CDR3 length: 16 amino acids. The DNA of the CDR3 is TGTGCCAGCAGCTTAGCCCTCGCAGGGTATGATCAGCCCCAGCATTTT. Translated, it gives CASSLALAGYDQPQHF.

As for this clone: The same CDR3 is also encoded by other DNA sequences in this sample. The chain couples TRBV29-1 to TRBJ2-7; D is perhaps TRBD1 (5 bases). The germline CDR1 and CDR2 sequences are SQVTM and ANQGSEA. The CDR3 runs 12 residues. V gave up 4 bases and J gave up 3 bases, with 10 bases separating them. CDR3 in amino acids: CSVGGQGYEQYF. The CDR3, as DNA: TGCAGCGTTGGCGGCCAGGGCTACGAGCAGTACTTC.

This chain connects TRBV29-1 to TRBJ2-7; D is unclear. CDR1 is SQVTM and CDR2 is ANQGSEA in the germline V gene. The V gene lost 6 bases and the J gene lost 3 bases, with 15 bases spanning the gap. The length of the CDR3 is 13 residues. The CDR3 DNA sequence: TGCAGCGTCGCCAAGATGCTCTTCTACGAGCAGTACTTC. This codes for CSVAKMLFYEQYF.

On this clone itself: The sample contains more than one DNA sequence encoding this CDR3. The CDR3: CASSLDGYNEQFF. The CDR3 DNA is TGCGCCAGCAGCTTGGACGGATACAATGAGCAGTTCTTC. This chain connects TRBV5-1 to TRBJ2-1, with no clear D. Trimming pared 0 bases from V and 4 bases from J, leaving 5 bases between. The V gene's germline CDR1 is SGHRS and CDR2 YFSETQ. The CDR3 loop spans 13 amino acids. Full variable domain (remainder filled in from reference TRBV5-1 and TRBJ2-1): KAGVTQTPRYLIKTRGQQVTLSCSPISGHRSVSWYQQTPGQGLQFLFEYFSETQRNKGNFPGRFSGRQFSNSRSEMNVSTLELGDSALYLCASSLDGYNEQFFGPGTRLTVL.

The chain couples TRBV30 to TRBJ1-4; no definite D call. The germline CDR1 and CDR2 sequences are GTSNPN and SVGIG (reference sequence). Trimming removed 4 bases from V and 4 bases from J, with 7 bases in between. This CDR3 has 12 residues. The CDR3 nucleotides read TGTGCCTGGACCCAACTTAATGAAAAACTGTTTTTT. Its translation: CAWTQLNEKLFF.

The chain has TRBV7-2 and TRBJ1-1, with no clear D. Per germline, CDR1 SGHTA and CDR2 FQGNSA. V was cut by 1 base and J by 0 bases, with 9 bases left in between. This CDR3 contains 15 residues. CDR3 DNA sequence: TGTGCCAGCAGCTTAGTACGGCAGTTGAACACTGAAGCTTTCTTT. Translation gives CASSLVRQLNTEAFF.

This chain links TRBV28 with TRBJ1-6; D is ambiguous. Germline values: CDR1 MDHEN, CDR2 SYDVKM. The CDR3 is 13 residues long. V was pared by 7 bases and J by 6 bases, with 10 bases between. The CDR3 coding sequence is TGTGCCAGCATATTCGGGTCTAATTCACCCCTCCACTTT. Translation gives CASIFGSNSPLHF.

The CDR3 nucleotides are TGCAGCGTTGAAGTGGGTACAGGGCGAGAGACCCAGTACTTC. This sequence encodes CSVEVGTGRETQYF. The gene calls are TRBV29-1 and TRBJ2-5; a possible D gene is TRBD1 (6 bases). The V end lost 1 base, the J end lost 4 bases, and 13 bases lay between the germline ends. This CDR3 has 14 residues. Germline V gene lookup returns CDR1 SQVTM and CDR2 ANQGSEA.

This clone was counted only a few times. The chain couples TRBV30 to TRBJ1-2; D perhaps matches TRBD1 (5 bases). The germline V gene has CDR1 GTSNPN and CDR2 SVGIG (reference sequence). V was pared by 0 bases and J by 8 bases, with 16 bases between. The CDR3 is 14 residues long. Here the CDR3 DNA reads TGTGCCTGGAGTGTACGTAGGGACCTGGGAGGCTACACCTTC. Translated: CAWSVRRDLGGYTF.

This chain's CDR3 is CSAGDPYEQYF. The DNA of the CDR3 is TGCAGTGCCGGAGATCCTTACGAGCAGTACTTC. The V and J genes are TRBV20-1 and TRBJ2-7; no definite D call. V lost 6 bases and J lost 4, with 10 bases in between. The CDR3 runs to 11 residues. The germline V gene has CDR1 DFQATT and CDR2 SNEGSKA (reference sequence).

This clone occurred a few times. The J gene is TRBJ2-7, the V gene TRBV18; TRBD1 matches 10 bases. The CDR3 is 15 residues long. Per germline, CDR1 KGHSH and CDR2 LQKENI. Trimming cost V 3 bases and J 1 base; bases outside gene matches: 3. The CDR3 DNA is TGTGCCAGCTCACCCGGGACAGGGGCTTCCTACGAGCAGTACTTC. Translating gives CASSPGTGASYEQYF.

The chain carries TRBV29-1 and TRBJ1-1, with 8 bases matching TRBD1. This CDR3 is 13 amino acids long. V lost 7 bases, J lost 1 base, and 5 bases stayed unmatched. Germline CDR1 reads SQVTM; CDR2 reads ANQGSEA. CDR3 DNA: TGCAGCGCAGGACAGGGACCGAACACTGAAGCTTTCTTT. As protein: CSAGQGPNTEAFF.

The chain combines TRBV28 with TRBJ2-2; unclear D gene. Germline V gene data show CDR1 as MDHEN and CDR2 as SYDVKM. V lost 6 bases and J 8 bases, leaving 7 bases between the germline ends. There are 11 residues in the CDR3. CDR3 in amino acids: CASRRRGELFF. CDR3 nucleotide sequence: TGTGCCAGCAGGCGACGGGGGGAGCTGTTTTTT.

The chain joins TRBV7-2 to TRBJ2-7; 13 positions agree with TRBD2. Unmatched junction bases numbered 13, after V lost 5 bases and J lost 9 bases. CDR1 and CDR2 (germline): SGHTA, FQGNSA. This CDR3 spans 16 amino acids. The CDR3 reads CASSLAGTSGGARQYF. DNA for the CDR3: TGTGCCAGCAGCCTGGCCGGTACTAGCGGGGGGGCTCGGCAGTACTTC.

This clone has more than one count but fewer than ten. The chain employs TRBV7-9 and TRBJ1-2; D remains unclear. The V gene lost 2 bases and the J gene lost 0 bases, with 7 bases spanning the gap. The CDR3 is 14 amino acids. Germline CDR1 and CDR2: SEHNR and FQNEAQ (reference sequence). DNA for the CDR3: TGTGCCAGCAGCTTATCGGCGACTAACTATGGCTACACCTTC. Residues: CASSLSATNYGYTF.

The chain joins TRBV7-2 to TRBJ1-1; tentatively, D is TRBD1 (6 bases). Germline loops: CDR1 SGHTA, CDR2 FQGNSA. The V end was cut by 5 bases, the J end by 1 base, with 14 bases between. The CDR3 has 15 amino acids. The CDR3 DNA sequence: TGTGCCAGCAGCCCGAACGGGGGGGCGAACACTGAAGCTTTCTTT. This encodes CASSPNGGANTEAFF.

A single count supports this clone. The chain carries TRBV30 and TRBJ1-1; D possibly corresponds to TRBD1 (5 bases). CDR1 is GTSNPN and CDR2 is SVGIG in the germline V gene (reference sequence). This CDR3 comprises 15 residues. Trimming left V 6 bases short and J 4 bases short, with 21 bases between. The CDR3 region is CACKPGPGFGTEAFF. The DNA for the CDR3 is TGTGCCTGTAAACCGGGACCCGGATTTGGCACTGAAGCTTTCTTT. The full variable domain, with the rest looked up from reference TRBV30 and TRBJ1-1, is SQTIHQWPATLVQPVGSPLSLECTVEGTSNPNLYWYRQAAGRGLQLLFYSVGIGQISSEVPQNLSASRPQDRQFILSSKKLLLSDSGFYLCACKPGPGFGTEAFFGQGTRLTVV.

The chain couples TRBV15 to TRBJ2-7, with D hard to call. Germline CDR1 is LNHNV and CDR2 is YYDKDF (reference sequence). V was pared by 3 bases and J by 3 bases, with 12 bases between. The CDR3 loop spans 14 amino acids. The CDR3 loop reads CATSSLGIDYEQYF. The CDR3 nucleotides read TGTGCCACCAGCAGCTTGGGGATAGACTACGAGCAGTACTTC.

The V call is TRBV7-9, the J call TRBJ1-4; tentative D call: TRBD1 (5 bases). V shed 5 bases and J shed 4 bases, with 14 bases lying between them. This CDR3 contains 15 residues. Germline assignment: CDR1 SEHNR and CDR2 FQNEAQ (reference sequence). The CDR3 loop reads CASSPSGTGNEKLFF. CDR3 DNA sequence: TGTGCCAGCAGCCCCTCCGGGACGGGTAATGAAAAACTGTTTTTT.

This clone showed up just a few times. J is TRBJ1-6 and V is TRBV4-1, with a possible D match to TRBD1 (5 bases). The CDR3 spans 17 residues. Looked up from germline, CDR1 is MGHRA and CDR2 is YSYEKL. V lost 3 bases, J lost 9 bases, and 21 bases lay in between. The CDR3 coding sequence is TGCGCCAGCAGCCAGCCGGGACTCCGAAGGGAGAGTTCACCCCTCCACTTT. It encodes CASSQPGLRRESSPLHF.

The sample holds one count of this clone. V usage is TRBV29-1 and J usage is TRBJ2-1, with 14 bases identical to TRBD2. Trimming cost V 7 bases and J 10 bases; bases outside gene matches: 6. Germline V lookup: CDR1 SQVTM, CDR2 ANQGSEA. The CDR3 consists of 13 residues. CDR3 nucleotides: TGCAGCGGTAGACTAGCGGGGGGGCTAGAGCAGTTCTTC. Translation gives CSGRLAGGLEQFF.

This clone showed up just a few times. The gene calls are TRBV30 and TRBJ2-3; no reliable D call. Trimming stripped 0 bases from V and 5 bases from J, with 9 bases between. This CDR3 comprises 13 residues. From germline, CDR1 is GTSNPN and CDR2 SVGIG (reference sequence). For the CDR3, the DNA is TGTGCCTGGAGTGTATACGGAAAAGATACGCAGTATTTT. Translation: CAWSVYGKDTQYF.

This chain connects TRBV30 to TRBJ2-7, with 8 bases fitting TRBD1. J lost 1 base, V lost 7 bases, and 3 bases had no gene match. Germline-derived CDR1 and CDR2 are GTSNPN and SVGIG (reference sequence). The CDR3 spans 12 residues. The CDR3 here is CASGQASYEQYF. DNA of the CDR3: TGTGCCTCGGGACAGGCTTCCTACGAGCAGTACTTC.